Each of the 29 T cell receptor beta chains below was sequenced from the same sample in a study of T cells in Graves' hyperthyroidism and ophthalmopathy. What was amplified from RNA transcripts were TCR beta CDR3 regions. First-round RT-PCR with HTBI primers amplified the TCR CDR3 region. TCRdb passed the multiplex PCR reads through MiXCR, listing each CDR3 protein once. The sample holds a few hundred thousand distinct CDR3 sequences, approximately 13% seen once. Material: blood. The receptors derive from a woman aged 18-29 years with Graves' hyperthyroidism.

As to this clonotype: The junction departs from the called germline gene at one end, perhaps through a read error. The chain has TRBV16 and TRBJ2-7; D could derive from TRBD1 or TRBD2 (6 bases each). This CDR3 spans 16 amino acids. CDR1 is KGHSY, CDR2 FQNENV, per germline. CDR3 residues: CASSQLGGAGFDEQCF. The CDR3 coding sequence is TGTGCCAGCAGCCAACTCGGGGGCGCTGGGTTTGACGAGCAGTGCTTC. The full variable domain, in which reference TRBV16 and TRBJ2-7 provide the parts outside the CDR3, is GEEVAQTPKHLVRGEGQKAKLYCAPIKGHSYVFWYQQVLKNEFKFLISFQNENVFDETGMPKERFSAKCLPNSPCSLEIQATKLEDSAVYFCASSQLGGAGFDEQCFGPGTRLTVT.

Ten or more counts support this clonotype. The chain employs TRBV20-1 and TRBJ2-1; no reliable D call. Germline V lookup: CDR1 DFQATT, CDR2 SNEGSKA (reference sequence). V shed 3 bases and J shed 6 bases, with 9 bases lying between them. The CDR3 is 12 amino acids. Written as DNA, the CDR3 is TGCAGTGCTAGTGGGCAGTCCAATGAGCAGTTCTTC. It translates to CSASGQSNEQFF.

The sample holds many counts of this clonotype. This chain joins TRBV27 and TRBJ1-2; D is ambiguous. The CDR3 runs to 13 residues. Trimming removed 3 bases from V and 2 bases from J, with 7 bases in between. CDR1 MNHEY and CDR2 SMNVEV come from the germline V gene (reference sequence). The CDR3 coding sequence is TGTGCCAGCAGTTTCGGGCAGAACTATGGCTACACCTTC. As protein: CASSFGQNYGYTF.

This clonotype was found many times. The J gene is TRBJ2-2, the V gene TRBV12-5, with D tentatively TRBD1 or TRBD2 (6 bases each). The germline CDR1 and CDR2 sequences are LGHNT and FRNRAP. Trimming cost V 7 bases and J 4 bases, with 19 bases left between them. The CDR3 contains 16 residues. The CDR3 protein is CASDPGGGTFTGELFF. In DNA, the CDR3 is TGTGCTAGTGACCCCGGAGGGGGGACCTTCACCGGGGAGCTGTTTTTT. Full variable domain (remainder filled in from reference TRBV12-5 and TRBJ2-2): DARVTQTPRHKVTEMGQEVTMRCQPILGHNTVFWYRQTMMQGLELLAYFRNRAPLDDSGMPKDRFSAEMPDATLATLKIQPSEPRDSAVYFCASDPGGGTFTGELFFGEGSRLTVL.

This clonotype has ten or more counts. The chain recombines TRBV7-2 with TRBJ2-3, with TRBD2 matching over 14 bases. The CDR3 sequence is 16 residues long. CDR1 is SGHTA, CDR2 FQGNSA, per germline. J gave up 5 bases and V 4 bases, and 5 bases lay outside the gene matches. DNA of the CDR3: TGTGCCAGCAGCTGGGGACTAGCGGGAGTTTTAGATACGCAGTATTTT. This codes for CASSWGLAGVLDTQYF.

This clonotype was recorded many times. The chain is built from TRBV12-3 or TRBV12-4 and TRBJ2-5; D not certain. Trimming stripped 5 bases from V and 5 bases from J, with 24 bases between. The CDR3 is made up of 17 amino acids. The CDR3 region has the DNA TGTGCCAGCAGTCTCAAAGTCGGACCGGCCTTGCGTGAGACCCAGTACTTC. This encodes CASSLKVGPALRETQYF.

In DNA form, the CDR3 reads TGTGCCAGCGCCCCCCGGGAACAGGGCGTCCCGTACAATGAGCAGTTCTTC. Its protein is CASAPREQGVPYNEQFF. The chain has TRBV9 and TRBJ2-1; D might be TRBD1 (6 bases). The length of the CDR3 is 17 residues. CDR1 and CDR2 from the germline V gene are SGDLS and YYNGEE. V gave up 7 bases and J gave up 4 bases, with 24 bases separating them.

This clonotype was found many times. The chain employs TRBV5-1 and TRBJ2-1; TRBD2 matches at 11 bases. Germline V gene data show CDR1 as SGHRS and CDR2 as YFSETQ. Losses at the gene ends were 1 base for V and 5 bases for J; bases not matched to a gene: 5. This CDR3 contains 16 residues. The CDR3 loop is CASSLPLTSGNNEQFF. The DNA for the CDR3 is TGCGCCAGCAGCTTGCCTCTGACTAGCGGGAACAATGAGCAGTTCTTC.

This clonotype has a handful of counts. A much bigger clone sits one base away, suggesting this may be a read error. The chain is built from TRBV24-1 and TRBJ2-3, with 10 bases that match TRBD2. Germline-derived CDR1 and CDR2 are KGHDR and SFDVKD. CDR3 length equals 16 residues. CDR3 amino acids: CVTSASGRAWSDTQYF. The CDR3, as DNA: TGTGTCACCAGTGCGAGCGGGAGGGCCTGGTCAGATACGCAGTATTTT.

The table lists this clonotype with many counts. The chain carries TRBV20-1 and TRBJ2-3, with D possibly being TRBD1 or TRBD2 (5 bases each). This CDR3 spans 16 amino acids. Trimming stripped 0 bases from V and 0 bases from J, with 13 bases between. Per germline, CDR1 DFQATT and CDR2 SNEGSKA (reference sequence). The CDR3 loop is CSARDPGWGSTDTQYF. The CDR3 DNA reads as TGCAGTGCTAGAGACCCGGGATGGGGGAGCACAGATACGCAGTATTTT.

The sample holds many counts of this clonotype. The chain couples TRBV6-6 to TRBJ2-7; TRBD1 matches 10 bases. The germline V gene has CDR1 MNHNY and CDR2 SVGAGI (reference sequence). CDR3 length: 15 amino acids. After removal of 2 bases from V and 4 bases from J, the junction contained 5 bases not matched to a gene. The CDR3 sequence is CASSYGQGVTYEQYF. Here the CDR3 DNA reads TGTGCCAGCAGTTACGGACAGGGGGTTACGTACGAGCAGTACTTC.

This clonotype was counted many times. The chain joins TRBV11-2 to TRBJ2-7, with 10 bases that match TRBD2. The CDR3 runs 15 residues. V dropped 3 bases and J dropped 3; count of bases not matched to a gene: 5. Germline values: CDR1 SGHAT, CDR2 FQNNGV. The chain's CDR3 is CASSFDPSGSYEQYF. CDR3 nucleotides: TGTGCCAGCAGCTTCGACCCTAGCGGGAGCTACGAGCAGTACTTC.

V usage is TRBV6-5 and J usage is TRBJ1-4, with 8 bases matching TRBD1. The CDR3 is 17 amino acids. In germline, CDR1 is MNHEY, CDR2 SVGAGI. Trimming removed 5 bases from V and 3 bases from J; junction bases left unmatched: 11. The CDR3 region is CASSLRTGRWANEKLFF. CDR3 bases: TGTGCCAGCAGTCTACGGACAGGGAGGTGGGCTAATGAAAAACTGTTTTTT.

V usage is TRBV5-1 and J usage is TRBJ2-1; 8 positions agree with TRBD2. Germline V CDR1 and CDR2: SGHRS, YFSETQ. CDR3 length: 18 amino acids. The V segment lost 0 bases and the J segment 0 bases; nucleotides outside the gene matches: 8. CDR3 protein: CASSLVPGLESSYNEQFF. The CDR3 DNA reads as TGCGCCAGCAGCTTGGTGCCGGGACTAGAAAGCTCCTACAATGAGCAGTTCTTC.

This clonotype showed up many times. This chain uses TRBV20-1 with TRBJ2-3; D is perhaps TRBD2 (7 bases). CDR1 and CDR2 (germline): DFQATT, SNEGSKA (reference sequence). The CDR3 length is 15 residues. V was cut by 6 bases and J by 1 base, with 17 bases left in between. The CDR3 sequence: CSARGGSGGTDTQYF. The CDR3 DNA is TGCAGTGCCAGGGGCGGGAGTGGAGGCACAGATACGCAGTATTTT.

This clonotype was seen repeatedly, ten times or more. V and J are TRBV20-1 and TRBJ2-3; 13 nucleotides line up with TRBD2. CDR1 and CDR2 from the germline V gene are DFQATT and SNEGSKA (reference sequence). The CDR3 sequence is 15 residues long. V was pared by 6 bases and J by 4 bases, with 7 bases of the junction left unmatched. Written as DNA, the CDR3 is TGCAGTGCCTACAGCGGACTAGCGGGAGCAGATACGCAGTATTTT. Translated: CSAYSGLAGADTQYF.

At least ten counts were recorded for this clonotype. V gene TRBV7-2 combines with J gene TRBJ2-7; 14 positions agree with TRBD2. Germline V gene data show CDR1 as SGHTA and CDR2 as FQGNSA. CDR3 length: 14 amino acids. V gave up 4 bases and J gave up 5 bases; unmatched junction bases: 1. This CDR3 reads CASSSGLAGDEQYF. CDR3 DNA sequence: TGTGCCAGCAGCTCGGGACTAGCGGGAGACGAGCAGTACTTC.

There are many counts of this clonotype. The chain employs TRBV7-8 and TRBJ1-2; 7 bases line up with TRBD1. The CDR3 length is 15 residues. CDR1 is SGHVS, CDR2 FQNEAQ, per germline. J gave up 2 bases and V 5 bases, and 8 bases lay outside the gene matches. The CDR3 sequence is CASSPHLTGNYGYTF. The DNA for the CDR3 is TGTGCCAGCAGCCCCCATCTGACAGGGAACTATGGCTACACCTTC.

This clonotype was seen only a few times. In DNA, the CDR3 is TGTGCCAGCAGTTACCGCCTATCGGGAACCCTCTACGAGCAGTACTTC. Its protein is CASSYRLSGTLYEQYF. V gene TRBV6-5 combines with J gene TRBJ2-7; D might be TRBD2 (5 bases). The germline CDR1 and CDR2 sequences are MNHEY and SVGAGI. CDR3 length: 16 amino acids. Trimming took off 2 bases at V and 3 bases at J, with 17 bases between the two ends.

CDR3 sequence (DNA): TGTGCCAGCAGCTTGGCCGTATTACAGGGCGTCTCTGGAAACACCATATATTTT. Encoded protein: CASSLAVLQGVSGNTIYF. The chain has TRBV5-5 and TRBJ1-3; weak D call: TRBD1 (6 bases). V was pared by 0 bases and J by 0 bases, with 16 bases between. Germline V gene data show CDR1 as SGHKS and CDR2 as YYEKEE (reference sequence). The CDR3 runs to 18 residues. Full variable domain (missing parts from reference TRBV5-5 and TRBJ1-3): DAGVTQSPTHLIKTRGQQVTLRCSPISGHKSVSWYQQVLGQGPQFIFQYYEKEERGRGNFPDRFSARQFPNYSSELNVNALLLGDSALYLCASSLAVLQGVSGNTIYFGEGSWLTVV.

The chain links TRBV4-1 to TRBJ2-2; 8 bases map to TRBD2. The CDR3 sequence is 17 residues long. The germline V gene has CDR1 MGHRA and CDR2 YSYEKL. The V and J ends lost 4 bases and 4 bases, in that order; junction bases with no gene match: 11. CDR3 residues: CASSLEGGTSPTGELFF. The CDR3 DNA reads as TGCGCCAGCAGCCTAGAGGGGGGGACTAGTCCCACCGGGGAGCTGTTTTTT.

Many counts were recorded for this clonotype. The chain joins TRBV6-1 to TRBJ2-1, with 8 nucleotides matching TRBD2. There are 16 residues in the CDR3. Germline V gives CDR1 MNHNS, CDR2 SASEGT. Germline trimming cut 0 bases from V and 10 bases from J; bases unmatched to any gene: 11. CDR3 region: CASSEAPGGSVREQFF. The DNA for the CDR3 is TGTGCCAGCAGTGAAGCCCCGGGAGGGTCGGTTAGGGAGCAGTTCTTC.

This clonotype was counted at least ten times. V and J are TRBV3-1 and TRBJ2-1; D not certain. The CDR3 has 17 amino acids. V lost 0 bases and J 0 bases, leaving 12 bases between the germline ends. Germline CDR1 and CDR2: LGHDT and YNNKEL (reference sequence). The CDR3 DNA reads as TGTGCCAGCAGCCAAGATGGACCTACGAGCTCCTACAATGAGCAGTTCTTC. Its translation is CASSQDGPTSSYNEQFF.

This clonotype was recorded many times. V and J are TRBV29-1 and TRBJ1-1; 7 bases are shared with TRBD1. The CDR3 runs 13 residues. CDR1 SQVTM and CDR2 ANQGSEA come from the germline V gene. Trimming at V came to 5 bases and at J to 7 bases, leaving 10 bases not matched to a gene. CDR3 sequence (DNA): TGCAGCGTTCTTCCGCTCGGACAGGTTGAAGCTTTCTTT. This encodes CSVLPLGQVEAFF.

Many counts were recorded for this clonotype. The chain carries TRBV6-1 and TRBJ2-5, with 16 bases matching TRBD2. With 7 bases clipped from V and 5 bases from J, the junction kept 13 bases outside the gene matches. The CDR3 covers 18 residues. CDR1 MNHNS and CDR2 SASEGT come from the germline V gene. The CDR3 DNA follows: TGTGCCAGCACCCAGGCGGGACTAGCGGGAGGGCCAGGGGAGACCCAGTACTTC. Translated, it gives CASTQAGLAGGPGETQYF.

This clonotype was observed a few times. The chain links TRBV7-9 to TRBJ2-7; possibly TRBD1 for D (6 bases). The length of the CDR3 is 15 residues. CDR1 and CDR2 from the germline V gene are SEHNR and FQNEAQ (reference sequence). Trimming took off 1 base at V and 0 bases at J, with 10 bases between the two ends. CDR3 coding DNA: TGTGCCAGCAGCTTAGTAGACAGGCCCTCCTACGAGCAGTACTTC. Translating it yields CASSLVDRPSYEQYF. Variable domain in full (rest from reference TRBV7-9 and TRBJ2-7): DTGVSQNPRHKITKRGQNVTFRCDPISEHNRLYWYRQTLGQGPEFLTYFQNEAQLEKSRLLSDRFSAERPKGSFSTLEIQRTEQGDSAMYLCASSLVDRPSYEQYFGPGTRLTVT.

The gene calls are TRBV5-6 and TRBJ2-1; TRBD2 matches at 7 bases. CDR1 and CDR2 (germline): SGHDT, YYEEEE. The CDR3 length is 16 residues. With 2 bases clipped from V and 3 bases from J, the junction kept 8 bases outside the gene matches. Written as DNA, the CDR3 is TGTGCCAGCAGCTTTCTAGCGGATAGTATCTACAATGAGCAGTTCTTC. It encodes CASSFLADSIYNEQFF.

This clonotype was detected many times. The DNA for the CDR3 is TGCAGCGTTGGACCCTCGGTACTAGCGGGAGCGTACGAGCAGTACTTC. This codes for CSVGPSVLAGAYEQYF. The rearrangement links TRBV29-1 to TRBJ2-7, with 11 bases matching TRBD2. The J segment lost 4 bases and the V segment lost 4 bases, leaving 12 bases of the junction unmatched. Germline loops: CDR1 SQVTM, CDR2 ANQGSEA. This CDR3 is built from 16 residues.

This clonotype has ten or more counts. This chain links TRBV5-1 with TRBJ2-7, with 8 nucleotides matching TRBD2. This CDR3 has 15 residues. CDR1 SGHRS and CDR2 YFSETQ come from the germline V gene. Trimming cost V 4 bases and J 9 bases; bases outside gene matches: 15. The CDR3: CASSPTSGPTLAQYF. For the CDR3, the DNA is TGCGCCAGCAGCCCTACTAGCGGCCCCACTCTCGCGCAGTACTTC.